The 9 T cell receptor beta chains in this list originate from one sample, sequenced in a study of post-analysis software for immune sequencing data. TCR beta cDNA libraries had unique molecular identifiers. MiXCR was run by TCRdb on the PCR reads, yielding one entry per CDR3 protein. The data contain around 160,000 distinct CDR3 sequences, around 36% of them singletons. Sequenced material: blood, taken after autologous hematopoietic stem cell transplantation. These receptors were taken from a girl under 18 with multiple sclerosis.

CDR3 residues: CASSESLGLTEAFF. DNA for the CDR3: TGTGCCAGCAGCGAAAGTTTAGGCTTGACTGAAGCTTTCTTT. This chain connects TRBV12-3 or TRBV12-4 to TRBJ1-1, with unresolved D. The V end was cut by 6 bases, the J end by 5 bases, with 16 bases between. There are 14 residues in the CDR3.

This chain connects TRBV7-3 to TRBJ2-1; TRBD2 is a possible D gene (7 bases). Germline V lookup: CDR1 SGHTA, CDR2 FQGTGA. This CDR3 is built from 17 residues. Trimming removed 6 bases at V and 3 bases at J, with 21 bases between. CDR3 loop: CASSPNRLGGHYNEQFF. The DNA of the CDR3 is TGTGCCAGCAGTCCAAATAGGCTGGGGGGGCACTACAATGAGCAGTTCTTC.

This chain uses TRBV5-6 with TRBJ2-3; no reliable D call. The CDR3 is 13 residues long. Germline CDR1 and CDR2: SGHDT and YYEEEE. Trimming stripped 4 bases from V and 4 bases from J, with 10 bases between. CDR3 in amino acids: CASSQSGPDTQYF. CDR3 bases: TGTGCCAGCAGCCAGTCTGGCCCAGATACGCAGTATTTT.

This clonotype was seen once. The CDR3 DNA sequence: TGTGCCACCTCCAACCCCGACCACAATGAGCAGTTCTTC. Residues: CATSNPDHNEQFF. The chain is built from TRBV24-1 and TRBJ2-1, with D unresolved. This CDR3 comprises 13 residues. Germline loops: CDR1 KGHDR, CDR2 SFDVKD. Trimming left V 9 bases short and J 5 bases short, with 13 bases between.

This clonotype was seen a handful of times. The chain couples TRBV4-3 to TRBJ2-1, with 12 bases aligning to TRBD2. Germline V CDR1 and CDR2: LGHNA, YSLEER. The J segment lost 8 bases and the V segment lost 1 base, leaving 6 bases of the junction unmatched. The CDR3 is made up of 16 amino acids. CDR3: CASSQGFLAGGYEQFF. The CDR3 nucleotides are TGCGCCAGCAGCCAAGGGTTCCTAGCGGGAGGGTATGAGCAGTTCTTC.

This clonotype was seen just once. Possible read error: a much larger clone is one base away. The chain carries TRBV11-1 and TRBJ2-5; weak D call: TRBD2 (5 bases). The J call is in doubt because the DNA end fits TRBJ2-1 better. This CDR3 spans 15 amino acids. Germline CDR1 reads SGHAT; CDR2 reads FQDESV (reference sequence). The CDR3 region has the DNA TGTGCCAGCAGCCAAAACCCGGGGTACCAAGAGACCCAGTTCTTC. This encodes CASSQNPGYQETQFF.

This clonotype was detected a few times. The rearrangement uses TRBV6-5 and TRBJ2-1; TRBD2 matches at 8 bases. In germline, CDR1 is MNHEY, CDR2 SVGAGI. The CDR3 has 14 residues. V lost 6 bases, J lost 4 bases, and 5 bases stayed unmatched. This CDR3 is CASRMTSAYNEQFF. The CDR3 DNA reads TGTGCCAGCAGGATGACTAGCGCGTACAATGAGCAGTTCTTC.

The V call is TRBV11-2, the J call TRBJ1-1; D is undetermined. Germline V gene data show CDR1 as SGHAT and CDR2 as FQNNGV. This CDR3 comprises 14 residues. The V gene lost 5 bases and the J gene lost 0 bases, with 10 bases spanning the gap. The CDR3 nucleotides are TGTGCCAGCAGCATGAACGACCTGAACACTGAAGCTTTCTTT. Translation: CASSMNDLNTEAFF.

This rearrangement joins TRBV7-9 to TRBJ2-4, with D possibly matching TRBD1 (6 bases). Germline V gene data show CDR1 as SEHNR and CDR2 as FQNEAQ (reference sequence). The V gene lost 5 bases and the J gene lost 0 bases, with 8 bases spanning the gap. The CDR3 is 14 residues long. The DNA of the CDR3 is TGTGCCAGCAGCAACAGGGCAGCCAAAAACATTCAGTACTTC. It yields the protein CASSNRAAKNIQYF. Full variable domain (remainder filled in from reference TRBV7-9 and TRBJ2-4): DTGVSQNPRHKITKRGQNVTFRCDPISEHNRLYWYRQTLGQGPEFLTYFQNEAQLEKSRLLSDRFSAERPKGSFSTLEIQRTEQGDSAMYLCASSNRAAKNIQYFGAGTRLSVL.